A selection of T cell receptor beta chains follows, all from one sample in a study of response to subunit inactivated influenza vaccine. TCRdb recomputed calls from the RT-PCR reads with MiXCR, one row per CDR3 protein. This sample carries about 650,000 distinct CDR3 sequences, around a sixth of them seen once, and the ten largest clones take 11%. The sequencing here drew on PBMCs from blood, taken 11 to 12 days after vaccination. The receptor source for this set is a man in his fifties or sixties who received an inactivated influenza vaccine. Each CDR3 is given without its conserved first and last residue. Not every row has a clone size; where given, it reads once, few, many or a size class.

few	TRBV5-1	TRBJ1-6	ASSLMSGQGFSPLH
.	TRBV2	TRBJ2-1	ASSGRTSGDEQF
.	TRBV28	TRBJ2-7	ASSLLGTGGNEQY
.	TRBV18	TRBJ1-4	ASSPMDKTEKLF
many	TRBV6-5	TRBJ2-2	ASISGTADGELF
many	TRBV11-2	TRBJ2-5	ASSWTSGVGETQY
.	TRBV18	TRBJ1-1	ASSPNLGQRVNTEAF
few	TRBV29-1	TRBJ2-1	SATGGTSYNEQF
.	TRBV6-1	TRBJ2-3	ASIGGGSTDTQY
.	TRBV6-2/TRBV6-3	TRBJ2-4	ASSYSDPDRNIQY
.	TRBV18	TRBJ2-3	ASSPVTSGRVGDTQY
few	TRBV20-1	TRBJ2-3	SALGQGGTDTQY
few	TRBV10-3	TRBJ2-2	AISESGLNTGELF
many	TRBV9	TRBJ2-3	ASSVSGRTTDTQY
few	TRBV6-2/TRBV6-3	TRBJ2-2	ASNPPLRGSNTGELF
few	TRBV21-1	TRBJ2-2	ASIPRGELF
few	TRBV28	TRBJ1-2	ASNLSEGAGGYT
few	TRBV4-3	TRBJ1-6	ASSQEFAGESYNSPLH
many	TRBV5-1	TRBJ2-1	ASSFSGSYNEQF
.	TRBV20-1	TRBJ2-7	SASALVSHLSSYEQY
.	TRBV12-3/TRBV12-4	TRBJ2-7	ASSNGMTYEQY
few	TRBV20-1	TRBJ2-7	SAIPPTGIYEQY
few	TRBV29-1	TRBJ1-1	SVETIEAF
few	TRBV5-1	TRBJ1-2	ASRSPPESYGYT
.	TRBV18	TRBJ2-1	ASSPLSGSGYNEQF
few	TRBV12-3/TRBV12-4	TRBJ1-1	ASRSRGSGWSEAF
few	TRBV7-9	TRBJ2-2	ASSLGTGTGYTGELF
.	TRBV6-5	TRBJ1-2	ASSFSNSYGYT
few	TRBV12-3/TRBV12-4	TRBJ1-2	ASSPFGTGIYGYT
few	TRBV4-3	TRBJ1-4	ASSQTRDSEKLF
few	TRBV28	TRBJ2-7	ASSTTEPTEQY
.	TRBV12-3/TRBV12-4	TRBJ2-3	ASSSGDREADTQY
few	TRBV11-2	TRBJ2-5	ASSPYPGNRGPPTQETQY
few	TRBV29-1	TRBJ2-7	SVELYYEQY
few	TRBV6-1	TRBJ2-7	ASRPGGLAGNYEQY
.	TRBV20-1	TRBJ2-3	SARGTGTDTQY
.	TRBV30	TRBJ2-7	AWIPIRGIVHEQY
many	TRBV7-2	TRBJ2-2	ASSWGPGELF
many	TRBV7-9	TRBJ1-6	ASSLGISPLH
.	TRBV7-8	TRBJ2-5	ASLGTGVIMETQY
few	TRBV11-2	TRBJ2-3	ASSVLAGEDTQY
few	TRBV19	TRBJ2-7	ASSKAKGLEQY
few	TRBV2	TRBJ2-1	ASSPPLGSAYNEQF
few	TRBV15	TRBJ2-5	ATSRDPAGVETQY
few	TRBV5-1	TRBJ2-4	ASSRTGTGGNIQY
.	TRBV27	TRBJ2-6	ASSPRRANVLT
.	TRBV29-1	TRBJ1-2	SVEAGVLGRVGYT
.	TRBV7-2	TRBJ2-7	ASSYLGTGVEQY
many	TRBV7-2	TRBJ2-1	ASSLNSVGEQF
few	TRBV7-8	TRBJ1-4	ASSSRQGVNEKLF
.	TRBV9	TRBJ2-7	ASSAPDREDEQY
.	TRBV18	TRBJ2-5	ASSPRALAGGPAETQY
few	TRBV12-3/TRBV12-4	TRBJ2-6	ASSFIQGAPGANVLT
.	TRBV19	TRBJ2-6	ASSPKGSGANVLT
.	TRBV7-2	TRBJ2-7	ASSPVASANYEQY
many	TRBV7-2	TRBJ2-1	ASTFTGTSTNEQF
.	TRBV14	TRBJ2-7	ASSLAGGQVYEQY
many	TRBV28	TRBJ1-2	ASSLSVRNYGYT
few	TRBV6-2/TRBV6-3	TRBJ2-7	ATSQSLEQY